Each of the 14 T cell receptor beta chains below was sequenced from the same sample in a study of blood T cells in healthy people across ages. A second PCR of about 7 to 12 cycles used a sample-barcoded 5' primer and a J-beta primer mix. TCRdb reanalysed the 5' RACE reads using MiXCR and keeps one entry per CDR3 protein. The table lists around 1,100,000 distinct CDR3 sequences, roughly two fifths of them singletons. The sample consisted of blood. The source is a man younger than 30 in good health.

This clonotype was seen just once. The chain joins TRBV30 to TRBJ2-4, with D perhaps matching TRBD2 (6 bases). The end of the DNA aligns better with TRBJ2-5, so the J call may be wrong. This CDR3 contains 14 residues. The germline V gene encodes CDR1 GTSNPN and CDR2 SVGIG (reference sequence). This CDR3 reads CAWSVGGAQETQYF. The CDR3 DNA reads as TGTGCCTGGAGTGTCGGCGGGGCCCAAGAGACCCAGTACTTC.

This clonotype was seen only a few times. V is TRBV29-1 and J is TRBJ1-4; no clear D gene. With 6 bases removed from V and 4 bases from J, the gap between germline ends came to 12 bases. CDR3 length equals 13 residues. From germline, CDR1 is SQVTM and CDR2 ANQGSEA. CDR3 sequence: CSVRSELNEKLFF. Written as DNA, the CDR3 is TGCAGCGTGCGTTCGGAACTTAATGAAAAACTGTTTTTT.

The rearrangement joins TRBV4-2 to TRBJ2-5, with D maybe TRBD2 (5 bases). V was shortened by 0 bases and J by 2 bases, with 16 bases between the two germline ends. In germline, CDR1 is LGHNA, CDR2 YNFKEQ. The CDR3 is made up of 17 amino acids. Here the CDR3 reads CASSQDMVGGQQETQYF. The CDR3 DNA reads as TGTGCCAGCAGCCAAGATATGGTTGGAGGCCAACAAGAGACCCAGTACTTC.

V usage is TRBV20-1 and J usage is TRBJ2-1; 10 nucleotides line up with TRBD2. The CDR3 totals 16 residues. Trimming cost V 3 bases and J 8 bases; bases outside gene matches: 13. In germline, CDR1 is DFQATT, CDR2 SNEGSKA (reference sequence). The CDR3, as DNA: TGCAGTGCTAGGGCGGCGAGCGGGGGGGCCGGCGATGAGCAGTTCTTC. Its translation is CSARAASGGAGDEQFF.

This clonotype was seen just once. The chain recombines TRBV29-1 with TRBJ1-2; no clear D gene. V was shortened by 6 bases and J by 2 bases, with 10 bases between the two germline ends. This CDR3 has 12 residues. Germline V gene sequence: CDR1 SQVTM, CDR2 ANQGSEA. This CDR3 reads CSVAGDNYGYTF. The CDR3 region has the DNA TGCAGCGTAGCAGGAGACAACTATGGCTACACCTTC.

This clonotype was picked up a small number of times. The genes are TRBV6-1 and TRBJ1-1, with D perhaps matching TRBD1 (6 bases). Germline V lookup: CDR1 MNHNS, CDR2 SASEGT. V dropped 2 bases and J dropped 5 bases, with 21 bases sitting between them. The CDR3 loop spans 17 amino acids. This CDR3 reads CASSELKSSGAWTEAFF. The CDR3 coding sequence is TGTGCCAGCAGTGAATTGAAAAGTTCGGGGGCTTGGACTGAAGCTTTCTTT.

The rearrangement uses TRBV29-1 and TRBJ2-1; no reliable D call. The CDR3 is 12 amino acids. Germline V gene sequence: CDR1 SQVTM, CDR2 ANQGSEA. Trimming shortened V by 7 bases and J by 13 bases, and 20 bases separated the two germline ends. CDR3 nucleotide sequence: TGCAGCGGGGAACAAGGACGAGAGACCCAGTTCTTC. This codes for CSGEQGRETQFF.

J is TRBJ1-5 and V is TRBV28, with D uncertain. V was shortened by 6 bases and J by 3 bases, with 15 bases between the two germline ends. There are 15 residues in the CDR3. Germline CDR1 reads MDHEN; CDR2 reads SYDVKM. The CDR3 DNA reads as TGTGCCAGCAGCGTCGGGGAGGGTACCAATCAGCCCCAGCATTTT. Its protein is CASSVGEGTNQPQHF. The variable domain in full, with the rest retrieved from reference TRBV28 and TRBJ1-5, is DVKVTQSSRYLVKRTGEKVFLECVQDMDHENMFWYRQDPGLGLRLIYFSYDVKMKEKGDIPEGYSVSREKKERFSLILESASTNQTSMYLCASSVGEGTNQPQHFGDGTRLSIL.

This clonotype was counted a single time. This chain connects TRBV6-1 to TRBJ2-4; perhaps TRBD2 as D (5 bases). The J call may be in error: the DNA end matches TRBJ2-5 better. This CDR3 has 15 amino acids. CDR1 is MNHNS and CDR2 is SASEGT in the germline V gene. This chain's CDR3 is CASSEEAPPSGTQYF. As DNA, the CDR3 is TGTGCCAGCAGTGAAGAGGCCCCGCCCAGCGGGACCCAGTACTTC.

This chain connects TRBV6-4 to TRBJ2-3; D unresolved. CDR3 length equals 13 residues. CDR1 is MRHNA and CDR2 is SNTAGT in the germline V gene. V was clipped by 0 bases and J by 6 bases, with 7 bases between them. The CDR3 DNA reads as TGTGCCAGCAGTGACTCCCCTACCGATACGCAGTATTTT. Its protein product is CASSDSPTDTQYF.

A word on this clonotype: A read error may be the cause here, since a much bigger clone is one base away. The chain is built from TRBV20-1 and TRBJ2-5; 15 positions agree with TRBD2. In germline, CDR1 is DFQATT, CDR2 SNEGSKA (reference sequence). V trimming: 3 bases; J trimming: 11 bases; junction bases outside the gene matches: 19. The CDR3 is 18 residues long. The CDR3 reads CSASLGLAGGLSYNEQYF. Here the CDR3 DNA reads TGCAGTGCTAGTCTCGGACTAGCGGGGGGGCTCTCCTACAATGAGCAGTACTTC.

The chain carries TRBV7-3 and TRBJ2-7; 7 bases map to TRBD1. The J call may be wrong; the DNA end is better matched by TRBJ2-4. The CDR3 is 13 amino acids. Germline V gene sequence: CDR1 SGHTA, CDR2 FQGTGA. The CDR3 sequence is CASSSNQGDIQYF. The CDR3 DNA reads TGTGCCAGCAGCTCCAACCAGGGGGACATTCAGTACTTC.

This chain connects TRBV7-9 to TRBJ1-2, with 9 nucleotides matching TRBD1. CDR1 and CDR2 from the germline V gene are SEHNR and FQNEAQ (reference sequence). The length of the CDR3 is 14 residues. Trimming cost V 1 base and J 8 bases; bases outside gene matches: 5. This CDR3 reads CASSLGQGGRGYTF. DNA of the CDR3: TGTGCCAGCAGCTTAGGACAGGGGGGGAGAGGCTACACCTTC.

This clonotype has only a few counts. This sequence joins TRBV28 and TRBJ2-7; TRBD2 aligns across 8 bases. This CDR3 is built from 19 residues. Germline lookup yields CDR1 MDHEN and CDR2 SYDVKM. Losses at the gene ends were 6 bases for V and 4 bases for J; bases not matched to a gene: 23. The CDR3 DNA follows: TGTGCCAGCAGACCCCGCGGGGGGTTCTCATCCATGAACCTATACGAGCAGTACTTC. Amino acid sequence: CASRPRGGFSSMNLYEQYF.